Described below is a single T cell receptor beta chain sequence and its context. The antigen it binds to is not known. Qualities for individual bases were not recorded, and no much larger clone is one base off. The sample belongs to a study of cytomegalovirus exposure and HLA in healthy donors (dated by TCRdb to about 2017). Describing the broader study: According to an earlier analysis of several hundred of the donors, about 179 million T cells yielded approximately 120 million unique TCR beta sequences and 276 Gb of sequence data. Every repertoire in the discovery cohort had been generated on one and the same sequencing platform. Genome-wide SNP genotypes for about 60% of the roughly 700 donors were used in a later genetic analysis, which treated that subset as a discovery cohort. An earlier analysis of approximately 500 of the donors applied high-throughput TCR beta sequencing to assess whether each TCR beta V gene segment acted as functional or pseudogenic. The number of typed donors differed by locus: about 620-640 for A, B, C, DRB1 and DQB1; 500 to 550 for DQA1; some 610 for DPA1; and 400 to 480 for DPB1. The study aimed to test whether cataloging public T cell receptors could reveal signatures of past pathogen exposure. The T cell repertoires of around 730 subjects were profiled by immunosequencing and related to cytomegalovirus serostatus. Approximately 300 gigabases of sequencing data and 70 million to 100 million unique TCR sequences made up an early release that covered nearly 650 HLA-typed donors. In a later analysis, previously published TCR beta repertoires from fewer than 750 donors were re-analyzed and high-resolution HLA genotyping was added so that TCR occurrence patterns could be studied. The study combined high-throughput TCR immunosequencing, statistical association of individual TCRs with disease status, and machine learning to predict cytomegalovirus infection status. Of the roughly 400 genotyped donors, roughly 76% were placed in the genetic ancestry cluster associated with self-reported Caucasian donors. Among roughly 400 genotyped donors of the cohort, an average of about 240,000 unique TCR beta nucleotide sequences was sequenced per donor, of which 15% to 20% were non-productive. Along with the roughly 670-subject first cohort, a separate validation cohort of over a hundred different subjects was used. About five DR-DQ haplotypes were treated as single units for association and clustering because of strong linkage in the cohort. HLA typing included class I and class II loci at four-digit resolution. In the later analysis, no new phenotypic data were used to find candidate immune exposures; instead, reliance was placed on TCR beta sequences and their occurrence across donors. Donor age, sex, ethnicity and CMV serostatus were compiled alongside the repertoire data. The research as a whole found: In a later analysis, around 17,000 TCR beta sequences were associated with specific HLA alleles at a false discovery rate of 0.05. A further reported finding was that TCR beta sequences accurately predicted the HLA-A and HLA-B alleles for most subjects in the first cohort. A cluster of highly shared sequence variants was judged likely to represent a technical artifact of the sequencing pipeline. In a later analysis, the rate of TCR association differed among HLA loci, with DRB1 alleles having the most associated TCRs and HLA-C alleles having the fewest. Sequencing depth was assumed to be roughly uniform across donors in the presence/absence analyses, though that assumption may not hold. Compared with the 666-donor mean, donors in an Asian-associated ancestry cluster had fewer N-insertions in productive TCRs, according to a later genetic analysis. Some IMGT-functional V segments, including TRBV6-2 and TRBV6-3, could not be told apart with the 87-base-pair reads, so those segments were excluded. Only TCR beta chains were sequenced in this cohort, and the absence of alpha or paired-chain data limited detectable features. In vitro tests confirmed that three of the cytomegalovirus-associated TCR beta chains recognize cytomegalovirus antigens. A later analysis reported that several top co-occurrence clusters appeared linked to parvovirus B19, influenza, CMV and Epstein-Barr virus. Because counts were too low, fewer than 20 rarely observed V segments, including chromosome 9 orphons, were excluded from the earlier analysis of 500 to 700 of the donors. HLA typing was unavailable for some donors at each locus, so association tests used only the typed subset. Assigning TCR associations to individual alleles was difficult when HLA alleles, especially DR and DQ, strongly co-occurred. Linkage disequilibrium might explain the correlated functional status among segregating V segments, but an unknown experimental factor could not be ruled out. Cytomegalovirus status was reported to be diagnosed by the classifier with high specificity and sensitivity in both the original and validation cohorts. In an earlier analysis of under 600 of the donors, most TCR beta V segments were observed in productive rearrangements about 87% or about 30% of the time, broadly matching IMGT annotations. While some public TCRs were present in many individuals, most TCR sequences turned up only very rarely across donors. In a later analysis, HLA-associated TCR beta chains were found to be more clonally expanded and to have lower generation probabilities than equally common non-associated chains. A later genetic analysis associated a missense DCLRE1C variant with V-gene and J-gene trimming of TCR beta chains, and an independent cohort replicated the association. A total of around 150 TCR beta chains were listed by the study as associated with cytomegalovirus. According to the authors, the approach could potentially be generalized to other disease states and immunological phenotypes. A later analysis found that most CMV-associated TCR beta chains appeared HLA-restricted, with HLA associations seemingly driven largely by CMV exposure. The only immune exposure information available for the cohort was CMV serostatus.

Library preparation used the immunoSEQ multiplex PCR assay. For the multiplex PCR, a mixture combining 60 forward primers for TCR Vbeta segments and 13 reverse primers for TCR Jbeta segments was used. The CDR3 region of rearranged TCR beta genes was amplified from genomic DNA with a multiplex PCR assay. On the Illumina HiSeq System, the amplified TCR beta libraries were sequenced as 87-base-pair reads. The original methods were these. A later analysis counted about 80 million unique TCR beta chains across the 666 repertoires, and 9 million to 14 million of these chains were shared by at least two donors. Raw reads were error-corrected and collapsed into unique sequences by a nearest-neighbor algorithm in which closely related sequences were merged to remove PCR and sequencing errors. V, D and J gene segments were assigned by aligning CDR3 sequences to IMGT reference sequences. Each retained sequence needed at least a six-nucleotide match to both a V gene segment and a J gene segment. A rearrangement was called productive if the CDR3 had no stop codons and remained in frame with V and J, and every other rearrangement was called non-productive. Following IMGT convention, CDR3 was defined as the stretch from the second conserved V-encoded cysteine to the conserved J-encoded phenylalanine. In an earlier analysis of more than 550 of the donors, sequences lacking an unambiguous match to a single V gene segment were excluded. In an earlier analysis of 587 of the donors, a V segment was called functional when productive rearrangements were above 56.7%, and segregating when the standard deviation between donors exceeded 5%. A statistical classification framework was built for diagnosing cytomegalovirus status from the catalog of TCR beta chain sequences. In a later analysis, TCR nucleotide sequences were compared against IMGT/GENE-DB human TR gene sequences so that V and J genes could be assigned. The TCRdist pipeline was used in a later analysis to assign CDR3 sequences and most-parsimonious VDJ recombination scenarios. A later analysis defined each TCR beta chain by its CDR3 amino acid sequence plus V-gene family, and excluded reads lacking a unique V-gene family. In a later analysis, 550 to 650 highly shared, low-generation-probability nucleotide sequences were removed to address suspected cross-contamination and a sequencing artifact. In a later analysis, a clonal expansion index for each public chain was calculated from normalized within-repertoire ranks of inferred template counts. Generation probabilities in a later analysis came from a VDJ recombination model fitted to out-of-frame rearrangements, and those results were checked against IGoR. In a later analysis, hypergeometric tests were used to score TCR-TCR, TCR-HLA and TCR-CMV co-occurrence, with a repertoire-size bias correction applied to TCR pairs. To estimate false discovery rates, a later analysis permuted the HLA or CMV assignments 20 times. In a later analysis, co-occurring TCRs were grouped using DBSCAN, and TCRdist sequence similarity was added for clustering within HLA-allele-positive subsets. For co-occurrence clustering, repertoires with fewer than 30,000 or more than 120,000 public chains were excluded, along with roughly five repertoires with anomalous nucleotide sharing. The source is immuneACCESS, and TCRdb retained only in-frame sequences with V and J called. Part of the clones is not carried over; for the studies checked, unresolved V genes explain less than half of this, and the remainder is unexplained. V and J calls and clone size are given by that table; D and trimming were obtained from the DNA. The sample has about 160,000 clones on record, around 80% of them singletons. The ten top clones hold 2.1% of the sample.

Trimming takes 3 bases from V and 5 bases from J, and the germline ends sit 7 bases apart. From the cysteine up to the phenylalanine, the CDR3 has a length of 12 residues. The sequence is cut down to CDR3 DNA, 36 bases in frame from base 1. Looking up the germline V gene yields CDR1 SNHLY and CDR2 FYNNEI. The cohort consisted of fewer than 700 healthy bone marrow donors. At the time of sampling, all cohort members were nominally healthy, though unrecorded immune exposures were likely present. The donor was CMV seronegative and was included in the group of 352 seronegative cohort members. A peripheral blood sample was collected from each donor, and TCR beta sequencing was performed on peripheral blood mononuclear cells. The Qiagen DNeasy Blood Extraction Kit was used to extract genomic DNA from the blood cell samples.

Recombination connected TRBV2 to TRBJ2-5; no confident D gene assignment can be made. The sequenced material came from PBMCs. The clonotype comes from a man aged 35 to 55 in good health and CMV-seronegative. The nucleotide sequence reads TGTGCCAGCAGTGAGTATTCGGAGACCCAGTACTTC. Translated, it gives CASSEYSETQYF.